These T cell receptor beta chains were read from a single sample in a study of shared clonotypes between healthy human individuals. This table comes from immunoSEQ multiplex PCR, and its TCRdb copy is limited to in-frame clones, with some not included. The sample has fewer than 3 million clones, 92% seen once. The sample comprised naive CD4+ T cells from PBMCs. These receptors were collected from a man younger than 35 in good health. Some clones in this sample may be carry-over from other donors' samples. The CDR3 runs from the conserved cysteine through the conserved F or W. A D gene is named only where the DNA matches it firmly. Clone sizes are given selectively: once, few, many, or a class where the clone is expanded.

CDR3: CASSLVQGAGETQYF
DNA: TGTGCCAGCAGCTTAGTTCAGGGGGCTGGGGAGACCCAGTACTTC
V: TRBV11-3
J: TRBJ2-5
D: TRBD1
size: .

CDR3: CASQTAGTGGYEQYF
DNA: TGTGCCAGTCAGACTGCCGGGACAGGGGGCTACGAGCAGTACTTC
V: TRBV27
J: TRBJ2-7
D: TRBD1
size: .

CDR3: CASRTGASGPNSYNEQFF
DNA: TGTGCCAGCAGGACCGGGGCCTCGGGGCCCAACTCCTACAATGAGCAGTTCTTC
V: TRBV7-2
J: TRBJ2-1
D: .
size: .

CDR3: CASTVGTYTEAFF
DNA: TGTGCCAGTACCGTCGGGACGTACACTGAAGCTTTCTTT
V: TRBV19
J: TRBJ1-1
D: .
size: .

CDR3: CASSLVGGAWETQYF
DNA: TGTGCCAGCAGCTTAGTTGGGGGAGCCTGGGAGACCCAGTACTTC
V: TRBV7-6
J: TRBJ2-5
D: .
size: .

CDR3: CASSQADGQGINEQYF
DNA: TGTGCCAGCAGCCAAGCCGACGGACAGGGTATCAACGAGCAGTACTTC
V: TRBV4-2
J: TRBJ2-7
D: TRBD1
size: .

CDR3: CASSRLGDRANEQFF
DNA: TGTGCCAGCTCAAGATTAGGGGACAGGGCGAATGAGCAGTTCTTC
V: TRBV18
J: TRBJ2-1
D: TRBD1
size: .

CDR3: CASSHPGPTDTQYF
DNA: TGTGCCAGCAGCCATCCAGGGCCCACAGATACGCAGTATTTT
V: TRBV4-2
J: TRBJ2-3
D: .
size: .

CDR3: CASSRAGVGDNEQFF
DNA: TGTGCCAGCAGCCGAGCGGGAGTTGGGGACAATGAGCAGTTCTTC
V: TRBV28
J: TRBJ2-1
D: TRBD2
size: .

CDR3: CASSFLNQPQHF
DNA: TGTGCCAGCAGCTTCCTCAATCAGCCCCAGCATTTT
V: TRBV7-2
J: TRBJ1-5
D: .
size: .

CDR3: CATGAGSSPLHF
DNA: TGTGCCACCGGCGCGGGTTCTTCACCCCTCCACTTT
V: TRBV15
J: TRBJ1-6
D: .
size: once

CDR3: CASSFSGNTIYF
DNA: TGTGCCAGCAGTTTCTCGGGAAACACCATATATTTT
V: TRBV11-1
J: TRBJ1-3
D: .
size: .

CDR3: CASSFGVGLSSYNEQFF
DNA: TGTGCCAGCAGCTTCGGGGTGGGGCTATCCTCCTACAATGAGCAGTTCTTC
V: TRBV11-2
J: TRBJ2-1
D: .
size: .

CDR3: CASHPGLAPNEQFF
DNA: TGCGCCAGCCATCCGGGACTAGCGCCCAATGAGCAGTTCTTC
V: TRBV10-2
J: TRBJ2-1
D: TRBD2
size: .

CDR3: CASSLTGQGNYGYTF
DNA: TGTGCCAGCAGCCTGACGGGACAGGGAAACTATGGCTACACCTTC
V: TRBV7-8
J: TRBJ1-2
D: TRBD1
size: .

CDR3: CASSSNRWSEKLFF
DNA: TGTGCCAGCAGCTCAAACCGGTGGAGTGAAAAACTGTTTTTT
V: TRBV28
J: TRBJ1-4
D: .
size: .

CDR3: CASSLQRGSYNEQFF
DNA: TGTGCCAGCAGTCTCCAGCGGGGGTCCTACAATGAGCAGTTCTTC
V: TRBV28
J: TRBJ2-1
D: TRBD2
size: .

CDR3: CATSKKDRARPDTQYF
DNA: TGTGCCACCAGCAAAAAGGACAGGGCCCGGCCAGATACGCAGTATTTT
V: TRBV15
J: TRBJ2-3
D: TRBD1
size: .

CDR3: CATPGRASYEQYF
DNA: TGTGCCACCCCTGGGAGGGCCTCCTACGAGCAGTACTTC
V: TRBV19
J: TRBJ2-7
D: TRBD2
size: .

CDR3: CASSFDRGQETQYF
DNA: TGTGCCAGCAGTTTCGACAGGGGGCAAGAGACCCAGTACTTC
V: TRBV6-5
J: TRBJ2-5
D: TRBD1
size: once

CDR3: CASSIIRAQPQHF
DNA: TGTGCCAGTAGTATTATCAGGGCGCAGCCCCAGCATTTT
V: TRBV19
J: TRBJ1-5
D: .
size: .

CDR3: CASTTPGFLYGYTF
DNA: TGTGCCAGCACCACCCCCGGTTTTCTCTATGGCTACACCTTC
V: TRBV6-5
J: TRBJ1-2
D: .
size: once

CDR3: CASGAGRGRETQYF
DNA: TGTGCCAGCGGGGCAGGCAGGGGACGGGAGACCCAGTACTTC
V: TRBV6-5
J: TRBJ2-5
D: .
size: .

CDR3: CASSLQGISGTDTQYF
DNA: TGTGCCAGCAGCTTACAAGGCATTTCTGGCACAGATACGCAGTATTTT
V: TRBV7-8
J: TRBJ2-3
D: .
size: .

CDR3: CASSAIGEQYF
DNA: TGTGCCAGCAGCGCGATAGGGGAGCAGTACTTC
V: TRBV5-4
J: TRBJ2-7
D: .
size: .

CDR3: CAWSVLGAANTEAFF
DNA: TGTGCCTGGAGTGTACTCGGGGCGGCGAACACTGAAGCTTTCTTT
V: TRBV30
J: TRBJ1-1
D: .
size: few

CDR3: CASSFWDRAYEQYF
DNA: TGTGCCAGCAGCTTTTGGGACCGAGCCTACGAGCAGTACTTC
V: TRBV11-2
J: TRBJ2-7
D: .
size: .

CDR3: CASSPSPGQGDEQYF
DNA: TGTGCCAGCAGCCCCTCGCCGGGACAGGGGGACGAGCAGTACTTC
V: TRBV5-4
J: TRBJ2-7
D: TRBD1
size: .

CDR3: CASSPGGTGANYGYTF
DNA: TGTGCCAGCAGCCCCGGGGGGACAGGAGCTAACTATGGCTACACCTTC
V: TRBV7-3
J: TRBJ1-2
D: TRBD1
size: .

CDR3: CASSLTLGQGKTQYF
DNA: TGTGCCAGCAGCCTTACCTTGGGACAGGGAAAGACCCAGTACTTC
V: TRBV6-6
J: TRBJ2-5
D: TRBD1
size: .

CDR3: CASSFCGHTGPPYNEQFF
DNA: TGTGCCAGCAGCTTTTGTGGACACACGGGACCACCGTACAATGAGCAGTTCTTC
V: TRBV7-3
J: TRBJ2-1
D: .
size: .

CDR3: CASSLTIGTPAAETQYF
DNA: TGCGCCAGCAGCCTTACCATCGGGACCCCGGCGGCAGAGACCCAGTACTTC
V: TRBV5-1
J: TRBJ2-5
D: .
size: .

CDR3: CASSVPSGDTDTQYF
DNA: TGTGCCAGCAGCGTGCCTAGCGGGGACACAGATACGCAGTATTTT
V: TRBV9
J: TRBJ2-3
D: TRBD2
size: .

CDR3: CASSRPLAGGPREQYF
DNA: TGTGCCAGCAGCCGCCCCCTAGCGGGAGGTCCTCGAGAGCAGTACTTC
V: TRBV7-2
J: TRBJ2-7
D: TRBD2
size: .

CDR3: CASSPLAGVGAKNIQYF
DNA: TGCGCCAGCAGCCCACTAGCGGGAGTAGGGGCCAAAAACATTCAGTACTTC
V: TRBV5-1
J: TRBJ2-4
D: TRBD2
size: .

CDR3: CASSPQGQGSPGELFF
DNA: TGTGCCAGCTCACCACAGGGACAGGGTTCCCCCGGGGAGCTGTTTTTT
V: TRBV18
J: TRBJ2-2
D: TRBD1
size: once

CDR3: CASASKQGGAPGNTEAFF
DNA: TGTGCCAGCGCCTCGAAACAGGGAGGGGCCCCGGGGAACACTGAAGCTTTCTTT
V: TRBV7-9
J: TRBJ1-1
D: .
size: .

CDR3: CASSYVGQLNTEAFF
DNA: TGCGCCAGCAGCTACGTAGGACAGTTGAACACTGAAGCTTTCTTT
V: TRBV5-1
J: TRBJ1-1
D: .
size: .

CDR3: CASSFRVETNTGELFF
DNA: TGCGCCAGCAGCTTTCGGGTGGAAACCAACACCGGGGAGCTGTTTTTT
V: TRBV5-1
J: TRBJ2-2
D: .
size: .

CDR3: CASSPPTRTGAGTGELFF
DNA: TGTGCCAGCTCACCGCCAACCCGGACAGGGGCGGGTACCGGGGAGCTGTTTTTT
V: TRBV18
J: TRBJ2-2
D: TRBD1
size: .

CDR3: CASSPLGTKNGNTIYF
DNA: TGTGCCAGCAGTCCCCTGGGGACTAAGAATGGAAACACCATATATTTT
V: TRBV28
J: TRBJ1-3
D: .
size: .

CDR3: CASSFTLIAGSNEQFF
DNA: TGTGCCAGCAGCTTTACCCTAATAGCGGGAAGCAATGAGCAGTTCTTC
V: TRBV5-4
J: TRBJ2-1
D: TRBD2
size: .

CDR3: CASSPGTGSYEQYF
DNA: TGTGCCAGCAGCCCGGGGACAGGGTCCTACGAGCAGTACTTC
V: TRBV5-6
J: TRBJ2-7
D: TRBD1
size: .

CDR3: CAWSVNTPNTEAFF
DNA: TGTGCCTGGAGTGTAAATACGCCGAACACTGAAGCTTTCTTT
V: TRBV30
J: TRBJ1-1
D: .
size: .

CDR3: CASSLQLGGGLTEAFF
DNA: TGTGCCAGCAGCTTACAGTTGGGAGGAGGTCTGACTGAAGCTTTCTTT
V: TRBV7-8
J: TRBJ1-1
D: .
size: once

CDR3: CASSLFTMYQPQHF
DNA: TGTGCCAGCAGTTTATTTACCATGTATCAGCCCCAGCATTTT
V: TRBV28
J: TRBJ1-5
D: .
size: once

CDR3: CASHRDSNQPQHF
DNA: TGTGCCAGCCACCGAGACAGCAATCAGCCCCAGCATTTT
V: TRBV25-1
J: TRBJ1-5
D: .
size: .

CDR3: CASSGDRAQPQHF
DNA: TGTGCCAGCAGCGGGGACAGGGCTCAGCCCCAGCATTTT
V: TRBV5-8
J: TRBJ1-5
D: TRBD1
size: .

CDR3: CASSSGGRNTIYF
DNA: TGTGCCAGCTCATCAGGGGGCCGAAACACCATATATTTT
V: TRBV18
J: TRBJ1-3
D: TRBD1
size: .

CDR3: CASSSHPQGEDEQYF
DNA: TGTGCCAGCAGCTCACACCCGCAGGGGGAAGACGAGCAGTACTTC
V: TRBV7-7
J: TRBJ2-7
D: TRBD1
size: .

CDR3: CASSQIRAVETQYF
DNA: TGTGCCAGCAGCCAGATCCGGGCCGTAGAGACCCAGTACTTC
V: TRBV4-2
J: TRBJ2-5
D: .
size: .